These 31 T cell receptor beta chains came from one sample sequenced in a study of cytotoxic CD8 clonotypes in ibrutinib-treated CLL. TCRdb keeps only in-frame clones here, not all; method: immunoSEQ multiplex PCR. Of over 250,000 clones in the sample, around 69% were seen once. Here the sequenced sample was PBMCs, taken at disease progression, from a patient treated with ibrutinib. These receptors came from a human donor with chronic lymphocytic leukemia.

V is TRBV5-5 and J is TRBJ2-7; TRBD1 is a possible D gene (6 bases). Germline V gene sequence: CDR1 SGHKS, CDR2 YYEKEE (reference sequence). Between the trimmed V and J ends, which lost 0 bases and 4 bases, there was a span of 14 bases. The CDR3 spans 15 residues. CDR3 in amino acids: CASSLVPGEGYEQYF. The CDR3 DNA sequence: TGTGCCAGCAGCTTGGTTCCAGGGGAAGGGTACGAGCAGTACTTC.

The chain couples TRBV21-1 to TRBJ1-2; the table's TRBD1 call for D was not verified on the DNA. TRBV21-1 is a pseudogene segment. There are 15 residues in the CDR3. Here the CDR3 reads CASTRSDSSNYGYTF. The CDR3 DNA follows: TGTGCCAGCACCCGCTCGGACAGTTCTAACTATGGCTACACCTTC.

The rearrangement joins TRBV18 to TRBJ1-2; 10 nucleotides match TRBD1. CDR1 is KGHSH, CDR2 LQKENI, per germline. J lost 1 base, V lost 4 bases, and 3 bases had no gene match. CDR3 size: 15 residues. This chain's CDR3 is CASSQGQGRNYGYTF. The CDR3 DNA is TGTGCCAGCTCACAGGGACAGGGGCGTAACTATGGCTACACCTTC.

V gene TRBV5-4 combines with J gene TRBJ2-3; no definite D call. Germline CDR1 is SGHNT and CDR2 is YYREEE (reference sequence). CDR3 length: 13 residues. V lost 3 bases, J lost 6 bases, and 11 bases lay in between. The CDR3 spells CASSSPKRDTQYF. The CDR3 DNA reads TGTGCCAGCAGCTCCCCCAAGAGGGATACGCAGTATTTT.

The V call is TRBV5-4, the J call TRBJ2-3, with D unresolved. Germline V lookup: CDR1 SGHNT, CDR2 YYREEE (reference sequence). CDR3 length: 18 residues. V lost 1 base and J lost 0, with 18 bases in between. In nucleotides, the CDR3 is TGTGCCAGCAGCTTGCAACACCTCAGGACGAGTAGCACAGATACGCAGTATTTT. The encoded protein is CASSLQHLRTSSTDTQYF. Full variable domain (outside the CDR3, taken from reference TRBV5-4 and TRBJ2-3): ETGVTQSPTHLIKTRGQQVTLRCSSQSGHNTVSWYQQALGQGPQFIFQYYREEENGRGNFPPRFSGLQFPNYSSELNVNALELDDSALYLCASSLQHLRTSSTDTQYFGPGTRLTVL.

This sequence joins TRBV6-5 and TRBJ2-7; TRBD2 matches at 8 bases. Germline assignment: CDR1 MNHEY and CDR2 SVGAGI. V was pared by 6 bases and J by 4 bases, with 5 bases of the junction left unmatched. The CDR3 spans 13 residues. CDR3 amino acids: CASRGAGVYEQYF. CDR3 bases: TGTGCCAGCAGAGGAGCGGGAGTGTACGAGCAGTACTTC.

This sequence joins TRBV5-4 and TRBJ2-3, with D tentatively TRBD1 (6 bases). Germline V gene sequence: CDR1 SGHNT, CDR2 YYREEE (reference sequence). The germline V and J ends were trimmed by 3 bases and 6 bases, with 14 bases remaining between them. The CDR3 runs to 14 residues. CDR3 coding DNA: TGTGCCAGCAGCTCAACACAGGGTTCTGATACGCAGTATTTT. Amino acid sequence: CASSSTQGSDTQYF.

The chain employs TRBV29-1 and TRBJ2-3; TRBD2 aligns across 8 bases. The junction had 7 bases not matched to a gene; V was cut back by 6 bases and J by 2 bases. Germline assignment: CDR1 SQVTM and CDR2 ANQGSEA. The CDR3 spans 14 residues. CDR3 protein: CSVSGTRSTDTQYF. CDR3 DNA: TGCAGCGTATCCGGGACTAGATCCACAGATACGCAGTATTTT.

CDR3 sequence reads: CASSQDVVGNQPQHF. The CDR3 coding sequence is TGCGCCAGCAGCCAAGACGTTGTGGGGAATCAGCCCCAGCATTTT. The chain combines TRBV4-1 with TRBJ1-5, with unresolved D. Germline assignment: CDR1 MGHRA and CDR2 YSYEKL. This CDR3 has 15 amino acids. Trimming stripped 0 bases from V and 4 bases from J, with 10 bases between.

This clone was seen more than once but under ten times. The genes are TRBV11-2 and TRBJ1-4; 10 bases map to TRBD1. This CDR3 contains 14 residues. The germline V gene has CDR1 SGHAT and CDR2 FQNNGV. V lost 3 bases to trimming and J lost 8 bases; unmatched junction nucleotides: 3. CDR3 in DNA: TGTGCCAGCAGCTTCGGGACAGGGGCAGAAAAACTGTTTTTT. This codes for CASSFGTGAEKLFF.

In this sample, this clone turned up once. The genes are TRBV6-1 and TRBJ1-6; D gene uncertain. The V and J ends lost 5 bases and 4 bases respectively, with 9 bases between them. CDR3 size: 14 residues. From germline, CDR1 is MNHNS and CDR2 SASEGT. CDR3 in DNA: TGTGCCAGCAGTTTAGAGGTTTATAATTCACCCCTCCACTTT. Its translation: CASSLEVYNSPLHF.

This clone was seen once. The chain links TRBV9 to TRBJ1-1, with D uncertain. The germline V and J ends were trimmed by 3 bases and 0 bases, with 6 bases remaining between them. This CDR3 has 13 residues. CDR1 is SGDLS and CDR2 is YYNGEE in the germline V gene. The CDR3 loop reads CASSDLMNTEAFF. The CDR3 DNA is TGTGCCAGCAGCGACCTTATGAACACTGAAGCTTTCTTT.

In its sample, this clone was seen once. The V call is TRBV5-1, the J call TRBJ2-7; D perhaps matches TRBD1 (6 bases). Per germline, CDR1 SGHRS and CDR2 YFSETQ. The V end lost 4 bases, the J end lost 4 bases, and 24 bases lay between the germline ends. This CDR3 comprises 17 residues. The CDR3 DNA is TGCGCCAGCAGCGGATCGGGACCCAGGGGACCCACTTACGAGCAGTACTTC. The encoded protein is CASSGSGPRGPTYEQYF.

CDR3 DNA sequence: TGCAGCGTTAAGGGGGGATCCTACGAGCAGTACTTC. This translates into CSVKGGSYEQYF. The chain is built from TRBV29-1 and TRBJ2-7; D tentatively fits TRBD1 or TRBD2 (6 bases each). Trimming pared 5 bases from V and 1 base from J, leaving 9 bases between. CDR1 SQVTM and CDR2 ANQGSEA come from the germline V gene. The CDR3 is 12 residues long.

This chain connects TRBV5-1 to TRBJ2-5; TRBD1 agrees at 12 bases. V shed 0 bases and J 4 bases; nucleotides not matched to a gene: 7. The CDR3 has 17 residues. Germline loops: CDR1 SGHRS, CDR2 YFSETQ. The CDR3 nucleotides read TGCGCCAGCAGCTTGGCCGGGACAGGGGGCGCGGGAGAGACCCAGTACTTC. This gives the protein CASSLAGTGGAGETQYF.

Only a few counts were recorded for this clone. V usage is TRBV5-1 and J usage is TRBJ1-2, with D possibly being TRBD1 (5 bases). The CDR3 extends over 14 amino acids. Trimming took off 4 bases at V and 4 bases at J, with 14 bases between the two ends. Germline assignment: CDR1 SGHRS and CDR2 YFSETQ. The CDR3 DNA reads TGCGCCAGCAGCGCACAGGAGGCTCTCTATGGCTACACCTTC. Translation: CASSAQEALYGYTF.

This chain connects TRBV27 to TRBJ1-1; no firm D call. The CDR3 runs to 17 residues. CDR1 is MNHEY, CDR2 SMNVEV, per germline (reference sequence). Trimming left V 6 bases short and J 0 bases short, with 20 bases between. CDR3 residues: CASRALGGRSLNTEAFF. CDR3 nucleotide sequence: TGTGCCAGCAGAGCCTTGGGAGGTCGTTCCCTGAACACTGAAGCTTTCTTT.

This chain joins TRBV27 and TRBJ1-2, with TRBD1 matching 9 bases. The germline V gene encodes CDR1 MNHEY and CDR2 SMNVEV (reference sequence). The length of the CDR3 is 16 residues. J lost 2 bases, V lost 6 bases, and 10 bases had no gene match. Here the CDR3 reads CASSFLRTGENYGYTF. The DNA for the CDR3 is TGTGCCAGCAGCTTCCTCAGGACAGGGGAAAACTATGGCTACACCTTC.

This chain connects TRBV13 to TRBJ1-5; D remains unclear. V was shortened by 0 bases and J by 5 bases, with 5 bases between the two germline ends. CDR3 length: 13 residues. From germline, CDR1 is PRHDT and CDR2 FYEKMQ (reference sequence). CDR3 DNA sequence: TGTGCCAGCAGCTTAGGGGGGTATCAGCCCCAGCATTTT. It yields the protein CASSLGGYQPQHF.

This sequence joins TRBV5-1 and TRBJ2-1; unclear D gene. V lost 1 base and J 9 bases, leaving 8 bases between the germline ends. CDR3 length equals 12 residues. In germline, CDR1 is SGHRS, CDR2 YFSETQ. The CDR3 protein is CASSLLRSEQFF. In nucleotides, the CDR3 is TGCGCCAGCAGCTTGTTAAGGAGTGAGCAGTTCTTC.

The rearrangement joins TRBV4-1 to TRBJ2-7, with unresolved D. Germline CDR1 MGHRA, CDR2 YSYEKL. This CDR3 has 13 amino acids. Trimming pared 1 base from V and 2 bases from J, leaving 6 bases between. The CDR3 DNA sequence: TGCGCCAGCAGCCAAGTAAATGCCTACGAGCAGTACTTC. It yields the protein CASSQVNAYEQYF.

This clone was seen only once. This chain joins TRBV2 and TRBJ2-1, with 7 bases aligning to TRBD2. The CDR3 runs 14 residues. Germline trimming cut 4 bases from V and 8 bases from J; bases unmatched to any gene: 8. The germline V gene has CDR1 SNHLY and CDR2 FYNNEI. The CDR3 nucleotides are TGTGCCAGCAGTGGACTAGCTTTCTTCTATGAGCAGTTCTTC. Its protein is CASSGLAFFYEQFF. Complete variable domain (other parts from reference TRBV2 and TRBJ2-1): EPEVTQTPSHQVTQMGQEVILRCVPISNHLYFYWYRQILGQKVEFLVSFYNNEISEKSEIFDDQFSVERPDGSNFTLKIRSTKLEDSAMYFCASSGLAFFYEQFFGPGTRLTVL.

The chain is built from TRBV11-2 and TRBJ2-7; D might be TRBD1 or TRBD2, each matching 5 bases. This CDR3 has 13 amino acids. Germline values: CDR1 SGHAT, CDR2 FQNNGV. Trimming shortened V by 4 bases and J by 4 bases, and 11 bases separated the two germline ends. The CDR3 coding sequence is TGTGCCAGCAGCTGGGGGACGGGATACGAGCAGTACTTC. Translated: CASSWGTGYEQYF.

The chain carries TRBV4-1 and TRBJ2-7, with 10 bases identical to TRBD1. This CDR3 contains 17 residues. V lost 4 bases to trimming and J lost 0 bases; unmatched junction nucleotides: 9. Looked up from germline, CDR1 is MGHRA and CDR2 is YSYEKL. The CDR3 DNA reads TGCGCCAGCAGCCGCGCGACAGGGGGCTTTTCCTCCTACGAGCAGTACTTC. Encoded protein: CASSRATGGFSSYEQYF.

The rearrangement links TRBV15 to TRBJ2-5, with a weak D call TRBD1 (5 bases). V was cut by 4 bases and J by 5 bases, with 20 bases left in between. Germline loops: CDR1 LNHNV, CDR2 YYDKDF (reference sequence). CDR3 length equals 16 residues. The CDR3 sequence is CATSTSRRVTGETQYF. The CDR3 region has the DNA TGTGCCACCAGCACGAGCCGCAGGGTTACCGGGGAGACCCAGTACTTC.

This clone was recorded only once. The CDR3 DNA follows: TGTGCCAGCAGCTTTGGGGGGCCCGCCGTCCTGACTTTC. Translation gives CASSFGGPAVLTF. The gene calls are TRBV7-9 and TRBJ2-6, with D possibly being TRBD1 or TRBD2 (6 bases each). Germline V gene sequence: CDR1 SEHNR, CDR2 FQNEAQ (reference sequence). Trimming shortened V by 3 bases and J by 12 bases, and 12 bases separated the two germline ends. CDR3 size: 13 residues.

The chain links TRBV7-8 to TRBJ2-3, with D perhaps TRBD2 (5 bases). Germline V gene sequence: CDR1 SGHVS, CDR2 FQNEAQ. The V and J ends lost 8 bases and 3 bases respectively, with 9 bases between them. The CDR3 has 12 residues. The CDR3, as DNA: TGTGCCAGCGCCCGGGGTACAGATACGCAGTATTTT. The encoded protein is CASARGTDTQYF. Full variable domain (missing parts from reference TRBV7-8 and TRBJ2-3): GAGVSQSPRYKVAKRGQDVALRCDPISGHVSLFWYQQALGQGPEFLTYFQNEAQLDKSGLPSDRFFAERPEGSVSTLKIQRTQQEDSAVYLCASARGTDTQYFGPGTRLTVL.

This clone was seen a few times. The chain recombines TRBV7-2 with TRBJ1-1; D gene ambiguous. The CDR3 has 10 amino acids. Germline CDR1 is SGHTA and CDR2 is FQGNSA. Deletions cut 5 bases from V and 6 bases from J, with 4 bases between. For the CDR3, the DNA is TGTGCCAGCAGCCATTCTGAAGCTTTCTTT. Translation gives CASSHSEAFF.

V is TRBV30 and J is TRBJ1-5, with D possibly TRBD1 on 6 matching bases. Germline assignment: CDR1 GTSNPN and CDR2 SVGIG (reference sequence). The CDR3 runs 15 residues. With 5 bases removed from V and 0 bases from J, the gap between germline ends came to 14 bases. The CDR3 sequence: CAWDIGTFSNQPQHF. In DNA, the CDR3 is TGTGCCTGGGATATCGGGACATTTAGCAATCAGCCCCAGCATTTT.

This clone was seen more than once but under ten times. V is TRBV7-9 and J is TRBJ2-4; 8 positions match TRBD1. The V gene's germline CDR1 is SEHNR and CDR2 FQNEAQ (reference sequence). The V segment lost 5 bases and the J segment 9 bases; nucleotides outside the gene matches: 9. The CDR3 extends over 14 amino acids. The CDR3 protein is CASSPLQGEGIQYF. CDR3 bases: TGTGCCAGCAGCCCACTACAGGGGGAAGGCATTCAGTACTTC.

The CDR3 reads CASSLGAGRGEQYF. The CDR3 DNA sequence: TGCGCCAGCAGCTTGGGGGCGGGCCGGGGCGAGCAGTACTTC. The V and J genes are TRBV5-1 and TRBJ2-7; D perhaps matches TRBD2 (5 bases). The CDR3 is 14 residues long. The germline V gene has CDR1 SGHRS and CDR2 YFSETQ. V was trimmed by 0 bases and J by 6 bases, leaving 13 bases between them. The full variable domain, with the rest looked up from reference TRBV5-1 and TRBJ2-7, is KAGVTQTPRYLIKTRGQQVTLSCSPISGHRSVSWYQQTPGQGLQFLFEYFSETQRNKGNFPGRFSGRQFSNSRSEMNVSTLELGDSALYLCASSLGAGRGEQYFGPGTRLTVT.